The next 20 T cell receptor beta chains were all read from a single sample in a study of shared clonotypes between healthy human individuals. Measured with immunoSEQ multiplex PCR; TCRdb has only the in-frame clones, and not every one. The sample yields about 500,000 clones, 75% to 80% seen once. The specimen sequenced was PBMCs. The receptors shown here come from a woman aged 40 to 50 in good health. Some clones in this sample may be carry-over from other donors' samples.

CDR3 loop: CASSDGYGNTGELFF. DNA for the CDR3: TGTGCCAGCAGCGATGGGTACGGGAACACCGGGGAGCTGTTTTTT. The V gene is TRBV7-8, the J gene TRBJ2-2; D unclear. CDR3 size: 15 residues. Trimming cost V 5 bases and J 1 base, with 11 bases left between them. Germline V gene data show CDR1 as SGHVS and CDR2 as FQNEAQ.

This clone came up a few times. This chain uses TRBV18 with TRBJ2-2; maybe TRBD1 (5 bases). Germline assignment: CDR1 KGHSH and CDR2 LQKENI. CDR3 length: 15 residues. Between the trimmed V and J ends, which lost 1 base and 4 bases, there was a span of 10 bases. In DNA form, the CDR3 reads TGTGCCAGCTCACCACGTGACGACAGCACCGGGGAGCTGTTTTTT. This encodes CASSPRDDSTGELFF.

The chain combines TRBV5-8 with TRBJ1-5; TRBD1 aligns across 11 bases. The V gene's germline CDR1 is SGHTS and CDR2 YDEGEE. The CDR3 has 18 residues. V was clipped by 4 bases and J by 4 bases; unmatched bases: 13. CDR3 region: CASSAYLGQGVNNQPQHF. DNA of the CDR3: TGTGCCAGCAGCGCCTACCTGGGACAGGGGGTAAATAATCAGCCCCAGCATTTT.

V usage is TRBV7-8 and J usage is TRBJ1-4, with unresolved D. The CDR3 consists of 14 residues. V lost 0 bases, J lost 8 bases, and 10 bases lay in between. Per germline, CDR1 SGHVS and CDR2 FQNEAQ. The CDR3 region is CASSLAVEVEKLFF. In nucleotides, the CDR3 is TGTGCCAGCAGCTTAGCAGTGGAGGTCGAAAAACTGTTTTTT.

Here the CDR3 reads CASSYPGGQSQPQHF. CDR3 DNA: TGTGCCAGCAGTTACCCGGGGGGCCAAAGTCAGCCCCAGCATTTT. This chain connects TRBV28 to TRBJ1-5; possible D gene TRBD1, 6 bases. The CDR3 extends over 15 amino acids. V gave up 4 bases and J gave up 6 bases, with 16 bases separating them. Germline CDR1 and CDR2: MDHEN and SYDVKM. Complete variable domain (other parts from reference TRBV28 and TRBJ1-5): DVKVTQSSRYLVKRTGEKVFLECVQDMDHENMFWYRQDPGLGLRLIYFSYDVKMKEKGDIPEGYSVSREKKERFSLILESASTNQTSMYLCASSYPGGQSQPQHFGDGTRLSIL.

V usage is TRBV30 and J usage is TRBJ1-6; D gene unclear. Trimming took off 5 bases at V and 0 bases at J, with 8 bases between the two ends. This CDR3 is built from 14 residues. CDR1 and CDR2 from the germline V gene are GTSNPN and SVGIG (reference sequence). The CDR3 nucleotides read TGTGCCTGGTGCCCAGACTCCTATAATTCACCCCTCCACTTT. Amino acid sequence: CAWCPDSYNSPLHF.

About this clone: A far larger clone differs by one base, so this is likely a read error. V usage is TRBV20-1 and J usage is TRBJ2-3, with TRBD2 matching over 9 bases. Looked up from germline, CDR1 is DFQATT and CDR2 is SNEGSKA (reference sequence). CDR3 size: 10 residues. The CDR3 DNA reads as TGCAGCCTGGGGACTAGCTCGCAGTATTTT. As protein: CSLGTSSQYF.

The rearrangement joins TRBV2 to TRBJ2-1; D gene uncertain. Germline V gives CDR1 SNHLY, CDR2 FYNNEI. V was clipped by 7 bases and J by 0 bases, with 13 bases between them. The CDR3 is 15 residues long. The CDR3 here is CASKRQDGSYNEQFF. The DNA of the CDR3 is TGTGCCAGCAAAAGACAAGACGGCTCCTACAATGAGCAGTTCTTC.

This clone was recorded at least ten times. V gene TRBV5-5 combines with J gene TRBJ2-7; 8 bases fit TRBD2. The V segment lost 0 bases and the J segment 3 bases; nucleotides outside the gene matches: 2. The CDR3 totals 14 residues. Looked up from germline, CDR1 is SGHKS and CDR2 is YYEKEE (reference sequence). The CDR3 protein is CASSLVSGSYEQYF. CDR3 sequence (DNA): TGTGCCAGCAGCTTGGTCAGCGGGAGCTACGAGCAGTACTTC.

Turning to this clone: This may stem from a read error, because a much larger clone lies one nucleotide away. The V gene is TRBV11-2, the J gene TRBJ2-7; the match to TRBD2 covers 10 bases. Unmatched junction bases numbered 13, after V lost 1 base and J lost 7 bases. CDR1 and CDR2 from the germline V gene are SGHAT and FQNNGV. The CDR3 sequence is 17 residues long. The CDR3 region has the DNA TGTGCCAGCAGCTTAGGACCAGCGGGAGGGCCAGGGGGGGAGCAGTACTTC. This sequence encodes CASSLGPAGGPGGEQYF.

V gene TRBV28 combines with J gene TRBJ1-1; tentatively, D is TRBD1 (5 bases). The CDR3 totals 14 residues. Germline assignment: CDR1 MDHEN and CDR2 SYDVKM. Trimming pared 5 bases from V and 2 bases from J, leaving 12 bases between. CDR3 in amino acids: CASSLDIVNTEAFF. CDR3 DNA: TGTGCCAGCAGTCTGGACATAGTTAACACTGAAGCTTTCTTT.

The V call is TRBV2, the J call TRBJ2-7; 10 nucleotides match TRBD2. The germline gives CDR1 SNHLY, CDR2 FYNNEI. The CDR3 runs 14 residues. V was pared by 8 bases and J by 4 bases, with 8 bases of the junction left unmatched. The CDR3 nucleotides read TGTGCCAGCGGGGAGCGGGAGGGAGGATACGAGCAGTACTTC. Encoded protein: CASGEREGGYEQYF.

This clone was seen a handful of times. The chain combines TRBV7-3 with TRBJ2-5; weak D call: TRBD2 (6 bases). The assigned J gene may be wrong: the sequence end matches TRBJ2-7 better. The CDR3 covers 14 residues. The germline V gene has CDR1 SGHTA and CDR2 FQGTGA. As DNA, the CDR3 is TGTGCCAGCTCATTTGGGGGGAACCCCTACGAGCAGTACTTC. This gives the protein CASSFGGNPYEQYF.

Comments on this clone: A read error is likely here: a far larger clone is one base away. The V gene is TRBV27, the J gene TRBJ1-5, with D possibly being TRBD1 (5 bases). Germline CDR1 MNHEY, CDR2 SMNVEV (reference sequence). Trimming stripped 9 bases from V and 1 base from J, with 13 bases between. This CDR3 comprises 14 residues. CDR3 in DNA: TGTGCCAGTAACGGGGGTGGAAGCAATCAGCCCCAGCATTTT. Translating gives CASNGGGSNQPQHF.

CDR3 region: CASSPGTPETQYF. CDR3 sequence (DNA): TGTGCCAGCAGCCCCGGGACCCCAGAGACCCAGTACTTC. The V call is TRBV7-2, the J call TRBJ2-5; D possibly uses TRBD1 or TRBD2 (5 bases each). The CDR3 spans 13 residues. Germline CDR1 reads SGHTA; CDR2 reads FQGNSA. V was shortened by 5 bases and J by 4 bases, with 11 bases between the two germline ends. Combining the CDR3 with reference TRBV7-2 and TRBJ2-5 gives the whole variable domain GAGVSQSPSNKVTEKGKDVELRCDPISGHTALYWYRQSLGQGLEFLIYFQGNSAPDKSGLPSDRFSAERTGGSVSTLTIQRTQQEDSAVYLCASSPGTPETQYFGPGTRLLVL.

The gene calls are TRBV15 and TRBJ2-3; the match to TRBD1 covers 7 bases. Germline CDR1 LNHNV, CDR2 YYDKDF (reference sequence). The CDR3 is 15 residues long. V lost 0 bases to trimming and J lost 2 bases; unmatched junction nucleotides: 2. CDR3 protein: CATSRDKGATDTQYF. The CDR3 DNA reads as TGTGCCACCAGCAGAGATAAGGGGGCCACAGATACGCAGTATTTT.

The chain combines TRBV2 with TRBJ1-2; D is unresolved. Per germline, CDR1 SNHLY and CDR2 FYNNEI. Trimming shortened V by 7 bases and J by 6 bases, and 15 bases separated the two germline ends. The CDR3 extends over 13 amino acids. The CDR3 sequence: CASTAMVADGYTF. CDR3 in DNA: TGTGCCAGCACCGCCATGGTGGCGGATGGCTACACCTTC.

The rearrangement joins TRBV28 to TRBJ1-2, with a weak D call TRBD1 (6 bases). The V and J ends lost 6 bases and 3 bases respectively, with 14 bases between them. Germline assignment: CDR1 MDHEN and CDR2 SYDVKM. This CDR3 spans 14 amino acids. The CDR3 spells CASRRTGIDYGYTF. The CDR3 DNA reads as TGTGCCAGCAGACGTACAGGGATCGACTATGGCTACACCTTC.

The V and J genes are TRBV15 and TRBJ2-7; perhaps TRBD2 as D (5 bases). CDR1 and CDR2 from the germline V gene are LNHNV and YYDKDF (reference sequence). V was cut by 0 bases and J by 1 base, with 10 bases left in between. This CDR3 is built from 15 residues. The chain's CDR3 is CATSRDSVFSYEQYF. The CDR3 region has the DNA TGTGCCACCAGCAGAGATAGCGTGTTTTCCTACGAGCAGTACTTC.

The chain's CDR3 is CASSPVGVAGYEQYF. DNA for the CDR3: TGTGCCAGCTCACCGGTTGGAGTAGCGGGCTACGAGCAGTACTTC. The chain carries TRBV18 and TRBJ2-7, with TRBD2 matching over 7 bases. This CDR3 has 15 amino acids. Germline loops: CDR1 KGHSH, CDR2 LQKENI. The trim removed 3 bases at V and 3 bases at J, leaving 8 bases unmatched.